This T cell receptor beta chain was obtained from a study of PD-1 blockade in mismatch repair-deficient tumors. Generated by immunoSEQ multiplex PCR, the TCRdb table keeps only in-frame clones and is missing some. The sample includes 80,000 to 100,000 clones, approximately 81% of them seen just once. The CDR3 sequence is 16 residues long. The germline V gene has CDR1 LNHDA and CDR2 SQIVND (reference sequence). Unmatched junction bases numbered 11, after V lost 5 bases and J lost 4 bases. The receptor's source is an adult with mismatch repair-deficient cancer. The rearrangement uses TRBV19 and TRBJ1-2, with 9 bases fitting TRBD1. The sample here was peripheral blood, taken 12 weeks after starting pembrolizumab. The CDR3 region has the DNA TGTGCCAGTAGTTCTCCGGGACAGGGTTTAGGCTATGGCTACACCTTC. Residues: CASSSPGQGLGYGYTF. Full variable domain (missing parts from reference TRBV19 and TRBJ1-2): DGGITQSPKYLFRKEGQNVTLSCEQNLNHDAMYWYRQDPGQGLRLIYYSQIVNDFQKGDIAEGYSVSREKKESFPLTVTSAQKNPTAFYLCASSSPGQGLGYGYTFGSGTRLTVV.